This T cell receptor beta chain was captured by sequencing in a study of T-cell memory formation after mild COVID-19. To note about this clonotype: The antigen is undetermined.

Study-wide results and caveats: The authors did not confirm SARS-CoV-2 specificity of second-wave clones peaking day 37. Shrinking CD4+ clones resided mostly in CM and EM, and CD8+ ones in EMRA. While clones contracting from day 15 to 85 were balanced between CD4 and CD8, later expanders leaned CD4+.

The CDR3 extends over 15 amino acids. V shed 8 bases and J shed 0 bases, with 14 bases lying between them. Looked up from germline, CDR1 is SGHTA and CDR2 is FQGNSA. 5'RACE with constant-segment primers built TCRalpha and TCRbeta cDNA libraries with UMIs. TCRdb independently ran MiXCR on the 5' RACE reads; one entry per CDR3 protein. Of roughly 280,000 distinct CDR3 sequences in the sample, over 7% were seen once. The chain uses TRBV7-2 and TRBJ1-5; the D gene is possibly TRBD1 (5 bases). The sample consisted of PBMCs or a T cell subset sorted from them (not recorded which). This clonotype originated in a young man who had mild COVID-19 (a few samples of this study predate the infection). Cell type and time point are not known. CDR3 bases: TGTGCCAGCGTGTCTGCAGGGAATAGCAATCAGCCCCAGCATTTT. Translation gives CASVSAGNSNQPQHF.